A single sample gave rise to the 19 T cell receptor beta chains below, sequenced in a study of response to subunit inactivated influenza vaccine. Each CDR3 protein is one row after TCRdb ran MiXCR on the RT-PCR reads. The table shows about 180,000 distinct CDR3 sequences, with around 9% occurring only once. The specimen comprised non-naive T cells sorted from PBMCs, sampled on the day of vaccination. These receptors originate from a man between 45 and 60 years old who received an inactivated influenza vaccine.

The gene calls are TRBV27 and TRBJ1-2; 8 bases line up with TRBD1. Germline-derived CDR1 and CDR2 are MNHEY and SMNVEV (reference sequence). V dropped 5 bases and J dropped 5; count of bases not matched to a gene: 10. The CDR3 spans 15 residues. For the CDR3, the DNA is TGTGCCAGCAGTACCTGGACAGGGAGTGGGTATGGCTACACCTTC. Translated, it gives CASSTWTGSGYGYTF.

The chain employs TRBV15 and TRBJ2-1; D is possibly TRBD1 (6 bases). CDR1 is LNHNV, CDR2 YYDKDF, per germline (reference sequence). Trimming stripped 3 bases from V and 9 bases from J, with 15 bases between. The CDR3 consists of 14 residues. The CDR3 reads CATSSQELGGEQFF. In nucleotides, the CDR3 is TGTGCCACCAGCAGCCAAGAGTTAGGGGGTGAGCAGTTCTTC.

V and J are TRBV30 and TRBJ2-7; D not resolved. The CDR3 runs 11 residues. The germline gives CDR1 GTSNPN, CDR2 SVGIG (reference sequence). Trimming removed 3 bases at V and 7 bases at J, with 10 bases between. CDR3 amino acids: CAWRSTWEQYF. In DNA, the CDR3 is TGTGCCTGGAGAAGTACTTGGGAGCAGTACTTC.

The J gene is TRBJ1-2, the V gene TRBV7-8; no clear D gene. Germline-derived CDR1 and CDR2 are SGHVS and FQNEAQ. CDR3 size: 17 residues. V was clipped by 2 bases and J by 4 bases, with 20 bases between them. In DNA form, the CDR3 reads TGTGCCAGCAGCTTACAGTATAGTATTTCTACAGCCTATGGCTACACCTTC. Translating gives CASSLQYSISTAYGYTF.

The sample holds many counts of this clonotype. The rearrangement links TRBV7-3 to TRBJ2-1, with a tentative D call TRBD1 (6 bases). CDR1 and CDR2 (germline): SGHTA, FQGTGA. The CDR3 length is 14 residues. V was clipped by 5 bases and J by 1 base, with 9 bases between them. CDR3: CASSQGTSYNEQFF. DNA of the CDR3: TGTGCCAGCAGCCAGGGGACGTCCTACAATGAGCAGTTCTTC.

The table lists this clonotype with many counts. CDR3 nucleotides: TGTGCCAGCAGCACCTTCGGGGGGAGAACTAACTATGGCTACACCTTC. It encodes CASSTFGGRTNYGYTF. V gene TRBV7-2 combines with J gene TRBJ1-2; D might be TRBD1 (5 bases). The CDR3 runs to 16 residues. Germline loops: CDR1 SGHTA, CDR2 FQGNSA. With 5 bases removed from V and 0 bases from J, the gap between germline ends came to 16 bases.

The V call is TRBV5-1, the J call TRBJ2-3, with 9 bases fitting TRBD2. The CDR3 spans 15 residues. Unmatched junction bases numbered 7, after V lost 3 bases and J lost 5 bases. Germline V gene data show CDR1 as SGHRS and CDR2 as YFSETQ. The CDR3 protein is CASSSRGGQGDTQYF. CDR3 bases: TGCGCCAGCAGCTCGCGGGGGGGCCAGGGAGATACGCAGTATTTT. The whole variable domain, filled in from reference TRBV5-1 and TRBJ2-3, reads KAGVTQTPRYLIKTRGQQVTLSCSPISGHRSVSWYQQTPGQGLQFLFEYFSETQRNKGNFPGRFSGRQFSNSRSEMNVSTLELGDSALYLCASSSRGGQGDTQYFGPGTRLTVL.

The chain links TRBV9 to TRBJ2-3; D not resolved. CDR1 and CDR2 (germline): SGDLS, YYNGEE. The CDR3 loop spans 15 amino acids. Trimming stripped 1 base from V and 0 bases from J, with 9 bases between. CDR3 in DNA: TGTGCCAGCAGCGTATCCACAACCAGCACAGATACGCAGTATTTT. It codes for CASSVSTTSTDTQYF.

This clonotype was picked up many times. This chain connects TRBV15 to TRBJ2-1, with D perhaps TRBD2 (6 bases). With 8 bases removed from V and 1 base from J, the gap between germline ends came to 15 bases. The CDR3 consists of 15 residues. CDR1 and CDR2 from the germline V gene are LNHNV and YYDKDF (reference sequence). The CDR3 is CATGSVSGSYNEQFF. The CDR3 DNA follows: TGTGCCACCGGGAGCGTCAGCGGGTCCTACAATGAGCAGTTCTTC.

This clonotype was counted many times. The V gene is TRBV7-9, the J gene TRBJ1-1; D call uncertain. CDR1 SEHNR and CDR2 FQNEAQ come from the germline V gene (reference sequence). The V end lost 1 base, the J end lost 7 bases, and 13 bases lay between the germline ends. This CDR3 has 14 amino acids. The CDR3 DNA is TGTGCCAGCAGCTTAGAAGGATTAGGAGGTGAAGCTTTCTTT. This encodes CASSLEGLGGEAFF. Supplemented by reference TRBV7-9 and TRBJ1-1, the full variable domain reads DTGVSQNPRHKITKRGQNVTFRCDPISEHNRLYWYRQTLGQGPEFLTYFQNEAQLEKSRLLSDRFSAERPKGSFSTLEIQRTEQGDSAMYLCASSLEGLGGEAFFGQGTRLTVV.

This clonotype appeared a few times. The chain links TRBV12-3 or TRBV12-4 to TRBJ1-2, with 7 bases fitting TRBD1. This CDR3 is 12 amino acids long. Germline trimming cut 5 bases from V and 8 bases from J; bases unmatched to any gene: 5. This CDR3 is CASSAHRGGYTF. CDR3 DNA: TGTGCCAGCAGTGCTCACAGGGGCGGCTACACCTTC.

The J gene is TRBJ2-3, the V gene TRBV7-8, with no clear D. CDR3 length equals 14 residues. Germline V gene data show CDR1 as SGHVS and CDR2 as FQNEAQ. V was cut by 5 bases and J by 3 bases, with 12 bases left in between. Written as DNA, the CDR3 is TGTGCCAGCAGCCCCCGGGCAGTGACAGATACGCAGTATTTT. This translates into CASSPRAVTDTQYF.

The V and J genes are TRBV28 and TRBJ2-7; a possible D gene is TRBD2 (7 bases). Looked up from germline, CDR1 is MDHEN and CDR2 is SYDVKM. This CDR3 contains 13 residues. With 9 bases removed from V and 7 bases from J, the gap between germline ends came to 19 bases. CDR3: CASTRVGGAEQYF. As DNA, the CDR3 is TGTGCCAGTACTAGAGTGGGGGGGGCTGAGCAGTACTTC. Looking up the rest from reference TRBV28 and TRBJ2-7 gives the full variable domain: DVKVTQSSRYLVKRTGEKVFLECVQDMDHENMFWYRQDPGLGLRLIYFSYDVKMKEKGDIPEGYSVSREKKERFSLILESASTNQTSMYLCASTRVGGAEQYFGPGTRLTVT.

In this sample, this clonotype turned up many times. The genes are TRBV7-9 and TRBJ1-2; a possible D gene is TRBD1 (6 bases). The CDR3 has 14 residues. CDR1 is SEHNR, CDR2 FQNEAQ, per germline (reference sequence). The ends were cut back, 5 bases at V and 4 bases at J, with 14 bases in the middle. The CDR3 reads CASSMYRAVYGYTF. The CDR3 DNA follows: TGTGCCAGCAGCATGTACAGGGCCGTCTATGGCTACACCTTC.

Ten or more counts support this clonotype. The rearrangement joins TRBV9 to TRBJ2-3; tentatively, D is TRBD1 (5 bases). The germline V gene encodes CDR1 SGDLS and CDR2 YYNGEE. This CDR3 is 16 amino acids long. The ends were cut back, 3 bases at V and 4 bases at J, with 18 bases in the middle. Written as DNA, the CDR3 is TGTGCCAGCAGCGCCAACTTTCAGGGATTGTCAGATACGCAGTATTTT. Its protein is CASSANFQGLSDTQYF.

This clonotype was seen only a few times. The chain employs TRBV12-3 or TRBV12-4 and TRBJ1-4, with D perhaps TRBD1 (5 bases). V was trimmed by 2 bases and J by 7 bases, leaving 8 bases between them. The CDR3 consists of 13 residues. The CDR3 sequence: CASSLQGVEKLFF. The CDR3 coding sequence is TGTGCCAGCAGTTTACAGGGAGTTGAAAAACTGTTTTTT.

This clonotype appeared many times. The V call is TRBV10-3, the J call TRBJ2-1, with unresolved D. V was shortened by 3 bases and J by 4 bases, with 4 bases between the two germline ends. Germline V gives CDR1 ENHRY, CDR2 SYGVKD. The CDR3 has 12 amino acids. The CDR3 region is CAISDIYNEQFF. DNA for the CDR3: TGTGCCATCAGTGATATTTACAATGAGCAGTTCTTC.

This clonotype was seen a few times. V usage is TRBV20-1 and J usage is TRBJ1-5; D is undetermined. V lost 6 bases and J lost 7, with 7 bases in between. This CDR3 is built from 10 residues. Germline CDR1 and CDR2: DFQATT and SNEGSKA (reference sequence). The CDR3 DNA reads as TGCAGTGCCCCCCGACAGCCCCAGCATTTT. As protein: CSAPRQPQHF.

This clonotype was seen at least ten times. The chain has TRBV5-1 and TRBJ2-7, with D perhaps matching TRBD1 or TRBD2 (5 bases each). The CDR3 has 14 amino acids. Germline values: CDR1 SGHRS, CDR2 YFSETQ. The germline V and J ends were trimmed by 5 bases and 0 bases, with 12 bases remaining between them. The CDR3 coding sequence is TGCGCCAGCAGGCAGGGACCGGTCTCCTACGAGCAGTACTTC. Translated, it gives CASRQGPVSYEQYF.